These T cell receptor beta chains were read from a single sample in a study of shared clonotypes between healthy human individuals. TCRdb's copy holds only in-frame clones and misses some; the assay was immunoSEQ multiplex PCR. The sample comprises fewer than 600,000 clones, more than 65% of which are singletons, and around 13% rests with the top ten. Sequenced material: PBMCs. These receptors were collected from a woman between 40 and 50 years old in good health. Some clones in this sample may be carry-over from other donors' samples. Each CDR3 is given with its conserved first and last residue. Fields, in order: J gene, CDR3 length, clone size, D gene, V gene, CDR3 protein, CDR3 DNA. The D gene is left open where the match is weak. Size tells how often a clone was seen (once, few, many) or the class of an expanded clone, and some rows leave it out.

>TRBJ1-5|14|few|TRBD1|TRBV18
CASSPGTGNQPQHF
TGTGCCAGCTCACCCGGGACAGGGAATCAGCCCCAGCATTTT
>TRBJ1-1|13|many|.|TRBV28
CASSLSGNTEAFF
TGTGCCAGCAGTTTATCTGGGAACACTGAAGCTTTCTTT
>TRBJ2-2|16|.|.|TRBV5-1
CASSIGTGYFTGELFF
TGCGCCAGCAGCATAGGGACGGGTTACTTCACCGGGGAGCTGTTTTTT
>TRBJ1-5|15|.|.|TRBV28
CASHRGGIESQPQHF
TGTGCCAGCCACCGGGGTGGGATTGAGTCGCAGCCCCAGCATTTT
>TRBJ1-5|14|.|TRBD1|TRBV7-9
CASSDTGGGQPQHF
TGTGCCAGCAGCGATACAGGGGGGGGACAGCCCCAGCATTTT
>TRBJ1-5|15|.|.|TRBV14
CASSRARSSNQPQHF
TGTGCCAGCAGCCGGGCCAGATCGAGCAATCAGCCCCAGCATTTT
>TRBJ2-7|12|.|.|TRBV7-6
CASSFSGYEQYF
TGTGCCAGCAGCTTTTCGGGGTACGAGCAGTACTTC
>TRBJ1-1|13|.|.|TRBV6-6
CASSGNRDTEAFF
TGTGCCAGCAGCGGTAACAGAGACACTGAAGCTTTCTTT
>TRBJ1-1|14|.|.|TRBV11-2
CASSFSSGMSEAFF
TGTGCCAGCAGCTTCTCCTCAGGGATGAGTGAAGCTTTCTTT
>TRBJ2-3|15|.|TRBD1|TRBV28
CASSFGGTGGDTQYF
TGTGCCAGCAGTTTTGGGGGGACAGGGGGAGATACGCAGTATTTT
>TRBJ2-2|15|.|TRBD2|TRBV6-5
CASRLAGGGVGELFF
TGTGCCAGCAGACTAGCGGGGGGCGGGGTCGGGGAGCTGTTTTTT
>TRBJ2-1|14|.|.|TRBV7-9
CASTRGAIDNEQFF
TGTGCCAGCACCAGGGGGGCAATAGACAATGAGCAGTTCTTC
>TRBJ1-2|11|.|TRBD1|TRBV20-1
CSADRAYGYTF
TGCAGTGCCGACAGGGCCTATGGCTACACCTTC
>TRBJ1-2|13|once|.|TRBV28
CASRGSPGYGYTF
TGTGCCAGCAGGGGGTCCCCTGGGTATGGCTACACCTTC
>TRBJ2-1|12|.|.|TRBV6-6
CASSYSNNEQFF
TGTGCCAGCAGTTATAGTAACAATGAGCAGTTCTTC
>TRBJ2-3|13|.|.|TRBV10-3
CAISELYTDTQYF
TGTGCCATCAGTGAGCTCTACACAGATACGCAGTATTTT
>TRBJ2-1|15|.|TRBD2|TRBV6-5
CASSPDSGSYNEQFF
TGTGCCAGCAGTCCCGATAGCGGGAGCTACAATGAGCAGTTCTTC
>TRBJ2-7|14|.|.|TRBV7-9
CASSSTQGSYEQYF
TGTGCCAGCAGCTCAACCCAGGGGTCCTACGAGCAGTACTTC
>TRBJ1-3|14|.|.|TRBV7-2
CASSPQVPGNTIYF
TGTGCCAGCAGCCCCCAGGTTCCTGGAAACACCATATATTTT
>TRBJ2-7|14|once|.|TRBV2
CASSEWGTAYEQYF
TGTGCCAGCAGTGAATGGGGTACGGCCTACGAGCAGTACTTC